This T cell receptor beta chain was recovered during a study of cytomegalovirus exposure and HLA in healthy donors. With regard to this clone: The antigen remains undetermined.

This CDR3 contains 14 residues. Trimming removed 1 base from V and 3 bases from J; junction bases left unmatched: 5. In germline, CDR1 is GTSNPN, CDR2 SVGIG (reference sequence). In the PCR, 60 Vbeta and 13 Jbeta primers were used. Produced via immunoSEQ multiplex PCR; TCRdb's table is partial and in-frame only. Among around 39,000 clones listed, 60% to 85% were seen once. Points from the study as a whole: Looking again later, the authors saw that most CMV-associated TCR beta chains seemed HLA-restricted.

The sequenced material came from PBMCs. This sequence originates from a man aged 30 to 45 in good health and CMV-seronegative. This chain uses TRBV30 with TRBJ2-7, with 8 bases matching TRBD1. The CDR3 reads CAWSGGTGSYEQYF. The CDR3 region has the DNA TGTGCCTGGAGTGGGGGGACAGGTAGCTACGAGCAGTACTTC.